The 27 T cell receptor beta chains given below trace back to one sample, sequenced in a study of blood T cell repertoires in COVID-19. Generated by immunoSEQ multiplex PCR, the TCRdb table keeps only in-frame clones and is missing some. This sample has 95,000 to 100,000 clones, with approximately 87% found just once. The specimen sequenced was peripheral blood. The receptors derive from a woman in her twenties or thirties with acute or convalescent COVID-19.

The genes are TRBV28 and TRBJ2-1; D ambiguous. Trimming removed 2 bases from V and 12 bases from J, with 5 bases in between. The germline V gene has CDR1 MDHEN and CDR2 SYDVKM. The CDR3 runs to 10 residues. In nucleotides, the CDR3 is TGTGCCAGCAGTTTAAGCCCGCAGTTCTTC. It translates to CASSLSPQFF.

This chain uses TRBV30 with TRBJ1-2, with D possibly TRBD1 on 6 matching bases. Germline CDR1 is GTSNPN and CDR2 is SVGIG (reference sequence). The CDR3 has 13 residues. V lost 4 bases, J lost 4 bases, and 13 bases lay in between. The CDR3 DNA is TGTGCCTGGACCTCGGGGGGCGGCTATGGCTACACCTTC. Its protein product is CAWTSGGGYGYTF.

This clone occurred once. This chain connects TRBV9 to TRBJ2-7, with 9 bases lining up with TRBD1. Germline V lookup: CDR1 SGDLS, CDR2 YYNGEE. This CDR3 is built from 13 residues. V lost 4 bases and J lost 7; bases outside the gene matches: 6. The CDR3 coding sequence is TGTGCCAGCAGCCCGGGACAGGGTGGAGAGCAGTACTTC. It codes for CASSPGQGGEQYF.

For the CDR3, the DNA is TGCAGTGCTAGTCGTCTGGGTCCATTTCCTGGTCAGGGTGAAGCTTTCTTT. Translation gives CSASRLGPFPGQGEAFF. This chain connects TRBV20-1 to TRBJ1-1; D perhaps matches TRBD1 (5 bases). Germline V lookup: CDR1 DFQATT, CDR2 SNEGSKA (reference sequence). V lost 3 bases and J 7 bases, leaving 27 bases between the germline ends. The CDR3 spans 17 residues.

V usage is TRBV14 and J usage is TRBJ1-5; D perhaps matches TRBD1 (5 bases). This CDR3 is 13 amino acids long. The ends were cut back, 4 bases at V and 6 bases at J, with 10 bases in the middle. Per the germline V gene, CDR1 is SGHDN and CDR2 is FVKESK. This CDR3 is CASSPGLSQPQHF. The DNA of the CDR3 is TGTGCCAGCAGCCCAGGGCTCTCTCAGCCCCAGCATTTT.

The chain couples TRBV5-1 to TRBJ2-7, with a possible D match to TRBD2 (5 bases). The CDR3 runs to 14 residues. Trimming took off 0 bases at V and 3 bases at J, with 10 bases between the two ends. The V gene's germline CDR1 is SGHRS and CDR2 YFSETQ. The CDR3 DNA follows: TGCGCCAGCAGCTTGGATACGGGGTACTACGAGCAGTACTTC. Protein: CASSLDTGYYEQYF.

The chain joins TRBV24-1 to TRBJ2-7; unclear D gene. The germline CDR1 and CDR2 sequences are KGHDR and SFDVKD. This CDR3 is built from 15 residues. V lost 4 bases, J lost 0 bases, and 12 bases lay in between. The CDR3 DNA reads as TGTGCCACCAGTGACCCTTACGCTATCTCCTACGAGCAGTACTTC. Its protein is CATSDPYAISYEQYF.

V gene TRBV4-1 combines with J gene TRBJ2-4; D ambiguous. The CDR3 is 15 amino acids. Trimming pared 0 bases from V and 1 base from J, leaving 7 bases between. Germline V gene data show CDR1 as MGHRA and CDR2 as YSYEKL. CDR3 sequence: CASSQDHVAKNIQYF. The CDR3 DNA is TGCGCCAGCAGCCAAGATCATGTGGCCAAAAACATTCAGTACTTC.

This chain connects TRBV10-3 to TRBJ2-2; 7 nucleotides match TRBD2. The CDR3 length is 16 residues. From germline, CDR1 is ENHRY and CDR2 SYGVKD. V lost 0 bases to trimming and J lost 3 bases; unmatched junction nucleotides: 4. CDR3: CAISESGGIDTGELFF. The CDR3 DNA reads TGTGCCATCAGTGAGTCGGGAGGGATCGACACCGGGGAGCTGTTTTTT.

J is TRBJ1-5 and V is TRBV4-1, with D hard to call. Germline assignment: CDR1 MGHRA and CDR2 YSYEKL. V was shortened by 0 bases and J by 4 bases, with 10 bases between the two germline ends. The CDR3 has 15 residues. CDR3 residues: CASSQDMTRNQPQHF. CDR3 sequence (DNA): TGCGCCAGCAGCCAAGACATGACAAGGAATCAGCCCCAGCATTTT.

The genes are TRBV9 and TRBJ2-7; 8 positions agree with TRBD2. Germline lookup yields CDR1 SGDLS and CDR2 YYNGEE. V lost 2 bases and J lost 5; bases outside the gene matches: 9. The CDR3 totals 15 residues. The CDR3 here is CASSVAWGREDEQYF. The CDR3 bases are TGTGCCAGCAGCGTGGCGTGGGGGCGGGAGGACGAGCAGTACTTC. The full variable domain, rest sourced from reference TRBV9 and TRBJ2-7, is DSGVTQTPKHLITATGQRVTLRCSPRSGDLSVYWYQQSLDQGLQFLIQYYNGEERAKGNILERFSAQQFPDLHSELNLSSLELGDSALYFCASSVAWGREDEQYFGPGTRLTVT.

This chain joins TRBV3-1 (or the pseudogene TRBV3-2) and TRBJ2-2; 10 nucleotides line up with TRBD2. The CDR3 has 17 residues. J was trimmed by 7 bases and V by 1 base; bases with no gene match: 9. Germline CDR1 is LGHDT and CDR2 is YNNKEL (reference sequence). The CDR3 reads CASSQGSGGDRRGELFF. CDR3 DNA sequence: TGTGCCAGCAGCCAAGGAAGCGGGGGGGACAGACGCGGGGAGCTGTTTTTT.

The chain combines TRBV6-5 with TRBJ1-2, with D unresolved. CDR3 size: 14 residues. Germline values: CDR1 MNHEY, CDR2 SVGAGI. Trimming pared 0 bases from V and 9 bases from J, leaving 14 bases between. The CDR3 DNA reads TGTGCCAGCAGTTACTCTATAGCTCGTTCTCGCTACACCTTC. It codes for CASSYSIARSRYTF.

Here the CDR3 DNA reads TGTGCCATCAGTGAGGACACCGACAGGGCCCCATATTCACCCCTCCACTTT. Translation: CAISEDTDRAPYSPLHF. The rearrangement joins TRBV10-3 to TRBJ1-6, with 7 bases matching TRBD1. The V segment lost 2 bases and the J segment 8 bases; nucleotides outside the gene matches: 12. The CDR3 loop spans 17 amino acids. The germline V gene encodes CDR1 ENHRY and CDR2 SYGVKD.

This clone was seen repeatedly, ten times or more. CDR3: CAWSGVGGPGNEQFF. CDR3 coding DNA: TGTGCCTGGAGTGGGGTCGGGGGGCCGGGGAATGAGCAGTTCTTC. The gene calls are TRBV30 and TRBJ2-1; maybe TRBD2 (7 bases). V lost 1 base to trimming and J lost 7 bases, with 17 bases between them. The CDR3 runs to 15 residues. Looked up from germline, CDR1 is GTSNPN and CDR2 is SVGIG (reference sequence).

The J gene is TRBJ2-7, the V gene TRBV2; D may be TRBD1 (6 bases). CDR3 length: 12 residues. The ends were cut back, 8 bases at V and 3 bases at J, with 11 bases in the middle. CDR1 and CDR2 from the germline V gene are SNHLY and FYNNEI. CDR3 residues: CASARDNYEQYF. DNA for the CDR3: TGTGCCAGCGCCCGGGACAACTACGAGCAGTACTTC.

The chain's CDR3 is CASSSTGGRWEAFF. CDR3 in DNA: TGCGCCAGCAGCTCGACAGGGGGCAGGTGGGAAGCTTTCTTT. The J gene is TRBJ1-1, the V gene TRBV5-1; 10 bases align to TRBD1. CDR1 SGHRS and CDR2 YFSETQ come from the germline V gene. The V gene end was trimmed by 3 bases and the J gene end by 8 bases; junction bases not matched to a gene: 7. The CDR3 consists of 14 residues.

The chain has TRBV11-3 and TRBJ2-3; 13 positions match TRBD2. Germline loops: CDR1 SGHNT, CDR2 YENEEA. V shed 3 bases, J shed 4 bases, and the junction held 7 bases outside the gene matches. The CDR3 totals 17 residues. CDR3 coding DNA: TGTGCCAGCAGCTTCCGCGTCACTAGCGGGGGGGCAGATACGCAGTATTTT. It is translated as CASSFRVTSGGADTQYF. Supplemented by reference TRBV11-3 and TRBJ2-3, the full variable domain reads EAGVVQSPRYKIIEKKQPVAFWCNPISGHNTLYWYLQNLGQGPELLIRYENEEAVDDSQLPKDRFSAERLKGVDSTLKIQPAELGDSAVYLCASSFRVTSGGADTQYFGPGTRLTVL.

The table lists this clone with a count of one. This chain joins TRBV5-4 and TRBJ1-2, with 9 bases lining up with TRBD1. CDR1 is SGHNT, CDR2 YYREEE, per germline (reference sequence). J gave up 8 bases and V 0 bases, and 5 bases lay outside the gene matches. This CDR3 contains 14 residues. CDR3 amino acids: CASSLAGQGLGYTF. CDR3 DNA: TGTGCCAGCAGCTTGGCCGGACAGGGGTTGGGCTACACCTTC. The complete variable domain, with remaining parts taken from reference TRBV5-4 and TRBJ1-2, reads ETGVTQSPTHLIKTRGQQVTLRCSSQSGHNTVSWYQQALGQGPQFIFQYYREEENGRGNFPPRFSGLQFPNYSSELNVNALELDDSALYLCASSLAGQGLGYTFGSGTRLTVV.

This clone was seen a few times. The V call is TRBV5-1, the J call TRBJ1-1; D gene uncertain. V was clipped by 1 base and J by 1 base, with 11 bases between them. Germline lookup yields CDR1 SGHRS and CDR2 YFSETQ. The CDR3 extends over 15 amino acids. Here the CDR3 reads CASSLLSNGNTEAFF. CDR3 DNA sequence: TGCGCCAGCAGCTTGCTCTCAAACGGGAACACTGAAGCTTTCTTT.

This chain uses TRBV19 with TRBJ2-3; TRBD2 aligns across 8 bases. V lost 6 bases to trimming and J lost 7 bases; unmatched junction nucleotides: 12. Germline V gene lookup returns CDR1 LNHDA and CDR2 SQIVND (reference sequence). CDR3 length: 15 residues. This CDR3 reads CASSLSSGGGHTQYF. The CDR3 nucleotides read TGTGCCAGTAGCCTTTCTTCCGGGGGGGGCCATACGCAGTATTTT.

The V and J genes are TRBV7-8 and TRBJ1-4; D gene uncertain. From germline, CDR1 is SGHVS and CDR2 FQNEAQ. The V end was cut by 3 bases, the J end by 8 bases, with 10 bases between. CDR3 length equals 13 residues. The CDR3 region is CASSFTAGEKLFF. CDR3 DNA sequence: TGTGCCAGCAGCTTCACCGCGGGCGAAAAACTGTTTTTT. Filled out from reference TRBV7-8 and TRBJ1-4, the complete variable domain reads GAGVSQSPRYKVAKRGQDVALRCDPISGHVSLFWYQQALGQGPEFLTYFQNEAQLDKSGLPSDRFFAERPEGSVSTLKIQRTQQEDSAVYLCASSFTAGEKLFFGSGTQLSVL.

The chain uses TRBV19 and TRBJ2-7, with TRBD1 identical over 9 bases. Germline V gene data show CDR1 as LNHDA and CDR2 as SQIVND (reference sequence). V dropped 4 bases and J dropped 9; count of bases not matched to a gene: 7. The CDR3 has 13 amino acids. The CDR3 is CASSRGTGFVQYF. The CDR3 DNA follows: TGTGCCAGTAGTAGAGGGACAGGGTTTGTGCAGTACTTC.

CDR3 DNA sequence: TGTGCCAGCGGGGACAGGGTAAACACCATATATTTT. Translated, it gives CASGDRVNTIYF. The chain joins TRBV5-6 to TRBJ1-3; the match to TRBD1 covers 9 bases. CDR1 is SGHDT and CDR2 is YYEEEE in the germline V gene. V lost 7 bases, J lost 6 bases, and 2 bases stayed unmatched. The CDR3 covers 12 residues.

This chain uses TRBV27 with TRBJ1-2; 9 bases fit TRBD1. V lost 4 bases, J lost 4 bases, and 7 bases stayed unmatched. CDR1 and CDR2 (germline): MNHEY, SMNVEV (reference sequence). The CDR3 contains 15 residues. CDR3 sequence (DNA): TGTGCCAGCAGTTCCCGGGACAGGGCCTTCTATGGCTACACCTTC. The encoded protein is CASSSRDRAFYGYTF.

The chain combines TRBV2 with TRBJ2-5; 10 bases agree with TRBD1. The CDR3 covers 15 residues. CDR1 is SNHLY and CDR2 is FYNNEI in the germline V gene. The trim removed 8 bases at V and 2 bases at J, leaving 8 bases unmatched. The CDR3 loop is CASPRQGAGQETQYF. CDR3 nucleotides: TGTGCCAGCCCAAGACAGGGGGCTGGTCAAGAGACCCAGTACTTC.

The chain links TRBV4-1 to TRBJ1-2, with D possibly being TRBD1 (5 bases). Trimming pared 4 bases from V and 0 bases from J, leaving 21 bases between. The CDR3 is 18 amino acids. Germline CDR1 is MGHRA and CDR2 is YSYEKL. The CDR3 loop is CASSRIWTSALPNYGYTF. CDR3 DNA sequence: TGCGCCAGCAGCCGAATCTGGACAAGCGCACTACCTAACTATGGCTACACCTTC.